This TCR beta chain is drawn from a study of CD8+ T cells in alopecia areata. The overall study: At a dose of 5 to 10 mg twice daily, oral tofacitinib was given to treated patients. The study's findings and limits: Normal skin's resident alphabeta T cells are also sequenced in scalp samples.

cDNA reverse transcribed from extracted RNA served as the sequencing template. The table came from immunoSEQ multiplex PCR; TCRdb's copy has only in-frame clones and leaves some out. This table holds some 210,000 clones, 50% to 60% found once. Sampling of alopecia areata patients yielded lesional scalp punch biopsies as well as peripheral blood. This clone has only a few counts. The antigen is unknown. V dropped 1 base and J dropped 12 bases, with 7 bases sitting between them. The CDR3 has 11 amino acids. Germline CDR1 and CDR2: DFQATT and SNEGSKA (reference sequence). The starting material was CD4+ T cells sorted from blood, obtained at week 0. V and J are TRBV20-1 and TRBJ2-6, with D possibly matching TRBD1 (6 bases). This sequence was found in a human donor with alopecia areata. The chain's CDR3 is CSARGGGVLTF. The CDR3 coding sequence is TGCAGTGCTAGAGGAGGGGGCGTCCTGACTTTC.